A selection of T cell receptor beta chains follows, all from one sample in a study of shared clonotypes between healthy human individuals. TCRdb's table, derived via immunoSEQ multiplex PCR, lists solely in-frame clones and lacks some. The sample lists over 2 million clones; approximately 95% were seen once. Sequences were obtained from naive CD8+ T cells sorted from blood. These receptors originate from a man between 18 and 35 years old in good health. The conserved cysteine and the conserved F or W are not part of the CDR3 here. Not all rows give a size; the values are once, few, many and, for expanded clones, a class.

v_call	j_call	clone_size	cdr3_length	cdr3_aa
TRBV5-8	TRBJ1-1	NA	11	ASSLELGNEAF
TRBV19	TRBJ1-1	NA	11	ASSIVMDTEAF
TRBV13	TRBJ2-7	NA	13	ASSRGGQGSYEQY
TRBV11-3	TRBJ1-6	NA	17	ASSVARDSPLIDNSPLH
TRBV4-1	TRBJ1-6	once	12	ASSQAADNSPLH
TRBV6-5	TRBJ1-1	NA	13	ASSFTGHVNTEAF
TRBV9	TRBJ2-3	NA	10	ASSAQEDTQY
TRBV7-6	TRBJ2-1	NA	11	ASSSQINNEQF
TRBV4-1	TRBJ2-7	NA	15	ASSQDHVQSFSYEQY
TRBV27	TRBJ1-4	NA	15	ASSPRGIRATNEKLF
TRBV7-9	TRBJ2-7	NA	13	ASSVAGGPGYEQY
TRBV30	TRBJ2-5	NA	13	AWSVGQGDQETQY
TRBV6-5	TRBJ2-5	NA	13	ASSYFEGGQETQY
TRBV5-1	TRBJ2-2	NA	13	ASSLDGGFAGELF
TRBV14	TRBJ2-4	NA	14	ASSLAASGSKNIQY
TRBV30	TRBJ2-2	NA	12	AWSTLGGPGELF
TRBV6-1	TRBJ2-5	once	13	AIQFEGVYQETQY
TRBV27	TRBJ2-1	few	13	ASSLLASMLSEQF
TRBV28	TRBJ2-1	few	14	ASSYPHGGSYNEQF
TRBV5-4	TRBJ2-3	NA	14	ASSLMAPGWIDTQY
TRBV28	TRBJ2-7	NA	13	ASSPGRQGFYEQY
TRBV27	TRBJ2-3	NA	12	ASSPTVNTDTQY
TRBV6-1	TRBJ2-5	NA	13	ASSELEGLQETQY
TRBV20-1	TRBJ2-7	NA	9	SAIASYDQY
TRBV25-1	TRBJ1-2	NA	11	ASSPWLGAGYT
TRBV11-2	TRBJ1-2	NA	10	ASSSGQYGYT
TRBV9	TRBJ1-2	NA	10	ASSQPARGYT
TRBV10-2	TRBJ2-3	NA	10	ASSSEGDTQY
TRBV13	TRBJ2-3	NA	12	ASSLGTSTDTQY
TRBV5-1	TRBJ2-1	NA	15	ASSLASGHTIHNEQF
TRBV9	TRBJ2-7	NA	11	ASSLDGSYEQY
TRBV6-1	TRBJ2-1	NA	16	ASSEATLRVSSYNEQF
TRBV5-1	TRBJ2-2	NA	15	ASSLSDRPANTGEPF
TRBV7-2	TRBJ2-5	NA	13	ASSGRDRGGETQY
TRBV5-6	TRBJ1-6	NA	13	ASSLDDRGLAPLH
TRBV7-2	TRBJ2-7	NA	13	ASSLVVESRNEQY
TRBV14	TRBJ2-1	once	15	ASSQRDRGRKKNEQF
TRBV29-1	TRBJ2-7	NA	11	SVETQEGYEQY